A single sample is the source of the 10 T cell receptor beta chains below, sequenced in a study of blood T cell repertoires in COVID-19. Measured with immunoSEQ multiplex PCR; TCRdb has only the in-frame clones, and not every one. Of 98,000 or so clones in the sample, over 75% were seen once. Input material: peripheral blood. The receptors here all came from a human donor in a cohort sampled during active COVID-19.

This clone has a single count. This chain links TRBV30 with TRBJ2-7; D not resolved. This CDR3 has 13 amino acids. The V gene lost 0 bases and the J gene lost 7 bases, with 13 bases spanning the gap. Germline-derived CDR1 and CDR2 are GTSNPN and SVGIG (reference sequence). CDR3 nucleotide sequence: TGTGCCTGGAGTGTAGCCAGATCGGGTGAGCAGTACTTC. Its protein is CAWSVARSGEQYF.

This chain joins TRBV2 and TRBJ2-3; maybe TRBD2 (5 bases). Germline V gene sequence: CDR1 SNHLY, CDR2 FYNNEI. Deletions cut 6 bases from V and 5 bases from J, with 18 bases between. The length of the CDR3 is 15 residues. The CDR3 DNA reads as TGTGCCAGCAGCAAGGGCGGACTCGGACGAGATACGCAGTATTTT. Its translation: CASSKGGLGRDTQYF.

The rearrangement links TRBV6-5 to TRBJ2-7, with no clear D. V gave up 7 bases and J gave up 1 base, with 14 bases separating them. The CDR3 loop spans 14 amino acids. Per germline, CDR1 MNHEY and CDR2 SVGAGI. CDR3 coding DNA: TGTGCCAGCATGAAACCGAGTCTTTCCTACGAGCAGTACTTC. It codes for CASMKPSLSYEQYF.

This clone turned up a few times. This chain joins TRBV29-1 and TRBJ1-2; possibly TRBD1 for D (5 bases). CDR3 length equals 14 residues. V was pared by 5 bases and J by 2 bases, with 15 bases between. The germline CDR1 and CDR2 sequences are SQVTM and ANQGSEA. The CDR3 loop is CSVSLIGENYGYTF. CDR3 bases: TGCAGCGTTTCTTTAATAGGGGAAAACTATGGCTACACCTTC.

The V and J genes are TRBV29-1 and TRBJ2-1; weak D call: TRBD2 (6 bases). Germline-derived CDR1 and CDR2 are SQVTM and ANQGSEA. CDR3 size: 13 residues. V lost 4 bases to trimming and J lost 9 bases, with 16 bases between them. The CDR3: CSVGGTEEGEQFF. CDR3 nucleotide sequence: TGCAGCGTTGGAGGGACTGAGGAGGGTGAGCAGTTCTTC.

The chain uses TRBV5-8 and TRBJ1-2, with D uncertain. This CDR3 is built from 14 residues. Trimming stripped 5 bases from V and 8 bases from J, with 19 bases between. The germline V gene has CDR1 SGHTS and CDR2 YDEGEE. Here the CDR3 DNA reads TGTGCCAGCAGGAATCCGGGTTGGTCCTCCGGCTACACCTTC. This sequence encodes CASRNPGWSSGYTF.

The chain couples TRBV27 to TRBJ2-2; D remains ambiguous. The CDR3 covers 17 residues. V dropped 4 bases and J dropped 4 bases, with 19 bases sitting between them. Germline V lookup: CDR1 MNHEY, CDR2 SMNVEV (reference sequence). CDR3 region: CASSYRTVTETTGELFF. CDR3 nucleotide sequence: TGTGCCAGCAGTTATCGCACCGTTACAGAGACCACCGGGGAGCTGTTTTTT.

A note on this clone: The sample carries other DNA sequences with the same CDR3. J is TRBJ2-1 and V is TRBV5-1; TRBD1 aligns across 8 bases. Trimming at V came to 4 bases and at J to 0 bases, leaving 3 bases not matched to a gene. Germline assignment: CDR1 SGHRS and CDR2 YFSETQ. This CDR3 comprises 15 residues. The CDR3 here is CASSPGTGSYNEQFF. CDR3 DNA sequence: TGCGCCAGCAGCCCGGGGACAGGCTCCTACAATGAGCAGTTCTTC.

The chain is built from TRBV4-1 and TRBJ1-6; D is perhaps TRBD1 (6 bases). Per germline, CDR1 MGHRA and CDR2 YSYEKL. The CDR3 loop spans 16 amino acids. V gave up 4 bases and J gave up 5 bases, with 15 bases separating them. CDR3 sequence: CASSPRGAGDNSPLHF. The CDR3, as DNA: TGCGCCAGCAGCCCTCGGGGGGCAGGGGATAATTCACCCCTCCACTTT.

This clone was detected only a few times. The V and J genes are TRBV27 and TRBJ2-7; TRBD1 is a possible D gene (6 bases). CDR1 is MNHEY and CDR2 is SMNVEV in the germline V gene (reference sequence). The CDR3 loop spans 16 amino acids. Deletions cut 2 bases from V and 0 bases from J, with 14 bases between. CDR3 in amino acids: CASSLNGGPISYEQYF. The CDR3 coding sequence is TGTGCCAGCAGTTTAAATGGGGGCCCAATCTCCTACGAGCAGTACTTC.